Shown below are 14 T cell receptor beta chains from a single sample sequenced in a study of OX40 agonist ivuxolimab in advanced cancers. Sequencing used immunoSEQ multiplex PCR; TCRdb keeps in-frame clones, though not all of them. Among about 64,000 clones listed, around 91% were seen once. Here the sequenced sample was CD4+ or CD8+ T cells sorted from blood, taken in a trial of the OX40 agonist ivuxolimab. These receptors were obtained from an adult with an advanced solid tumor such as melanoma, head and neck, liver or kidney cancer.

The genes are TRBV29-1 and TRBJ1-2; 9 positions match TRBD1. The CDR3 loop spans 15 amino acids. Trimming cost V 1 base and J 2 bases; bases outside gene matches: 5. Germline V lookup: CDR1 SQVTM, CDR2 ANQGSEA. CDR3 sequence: CSVEGRQGGNYGYTF. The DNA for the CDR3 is TGCAGCGTTGAAGGTCGACAGGGGGGAAACTATGGCTACACCTTC.

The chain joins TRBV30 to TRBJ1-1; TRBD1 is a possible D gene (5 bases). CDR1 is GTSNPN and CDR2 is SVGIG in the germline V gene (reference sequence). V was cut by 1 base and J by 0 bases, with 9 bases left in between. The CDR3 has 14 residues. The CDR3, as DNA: TGTGCCTGGAGTGGGGACGGGTTGAACACTGAAGCTTTCTTT. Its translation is CAWSGDGLNTEAFF.

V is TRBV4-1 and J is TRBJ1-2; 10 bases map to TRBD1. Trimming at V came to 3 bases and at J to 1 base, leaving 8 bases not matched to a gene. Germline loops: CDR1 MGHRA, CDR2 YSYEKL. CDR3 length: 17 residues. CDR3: CASSQVTGGEINYGYTF. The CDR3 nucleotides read TGCGCCAGCAGCCAGGTGACAGGGGGCGAGATTAACTATGGCTACACCTTC.

The CDR3, as DNA: TGCAGCGCGGCCCTTTGGGCGGACACCGGGGAGCTGTTTTTT. As protein: CSAALWADTGELFF. The chain uses TRBV29-1 and TRBJ2-2, with D uncertain. The CDR3 runs to 14 residues. With 7 bases removed from V and 3 bases from J, the gap between germline ends came to 15 bases. The germline gives CDR1 SQVTM, CDR2 ANQGSEA.

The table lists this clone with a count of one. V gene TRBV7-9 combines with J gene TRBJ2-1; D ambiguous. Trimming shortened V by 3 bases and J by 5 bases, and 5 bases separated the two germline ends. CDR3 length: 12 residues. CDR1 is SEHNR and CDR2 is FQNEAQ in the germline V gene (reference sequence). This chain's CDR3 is CASSFLDNEQFF. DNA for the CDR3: TGTGCCAGCAGCTTTCTGGACAATGAGCAGTTCTTC.

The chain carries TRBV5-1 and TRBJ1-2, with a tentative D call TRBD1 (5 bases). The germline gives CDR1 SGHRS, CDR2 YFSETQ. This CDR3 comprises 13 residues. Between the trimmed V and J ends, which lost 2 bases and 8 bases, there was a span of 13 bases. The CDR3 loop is CASSFGGAHGYTF. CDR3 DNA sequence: TGCGCCAGCAGCTTCGGAGGGGCTCACGGCTACACCTTC.

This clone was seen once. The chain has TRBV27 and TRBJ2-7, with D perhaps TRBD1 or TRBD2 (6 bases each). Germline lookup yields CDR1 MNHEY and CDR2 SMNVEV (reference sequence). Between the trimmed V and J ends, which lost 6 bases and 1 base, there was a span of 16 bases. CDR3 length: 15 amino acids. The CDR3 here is CASSLRGAGSYEQYF. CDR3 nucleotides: TGTGCCAGCAGCCTAAGGGGGGCAGGGTCCTACGAGCAGTACTTC.

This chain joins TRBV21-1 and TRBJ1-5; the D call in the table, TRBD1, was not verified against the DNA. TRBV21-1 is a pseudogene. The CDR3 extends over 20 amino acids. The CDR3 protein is CASSPDLGDTDTYSNQPQHF. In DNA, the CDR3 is TGTGCCAGCAGCCCCGATCTCGGGGACACCGACACTTATAGCAATCAGCCCCAGCATTTT.

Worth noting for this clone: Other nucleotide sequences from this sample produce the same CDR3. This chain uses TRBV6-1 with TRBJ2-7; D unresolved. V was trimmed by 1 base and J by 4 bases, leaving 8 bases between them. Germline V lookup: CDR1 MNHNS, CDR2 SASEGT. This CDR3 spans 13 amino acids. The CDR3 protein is CASSEGWGYEQYF. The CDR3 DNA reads TGTGCCAGCAGTGAAGGATGGGGATACGAGCAGTACTTC.

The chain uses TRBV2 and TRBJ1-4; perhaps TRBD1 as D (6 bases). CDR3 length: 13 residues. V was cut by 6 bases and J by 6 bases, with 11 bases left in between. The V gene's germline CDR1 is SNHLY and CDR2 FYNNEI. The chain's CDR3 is CASRGGWDEKLFF. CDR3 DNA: TGTGCCAGCAGGGGGGGCTGGGATGAAAAACTGTTTTTT.

The CDR3: CATAGYSYNSPLHF. The CDR3 DNA sequence: TGTGCCACCGCAGGCTACTCCTATAATTCACCCCTCCACTTT. This rearrangement joins TRBV19 to TRBJ1-6; D gene unclear. V was trimmed by 10 bases and J by 0 bases, leaving 10 bases between them. CDR3 length: 14 amino acids. From germline, CDR1 is LNHDA and CDR2 SQIVND (reference sequence).

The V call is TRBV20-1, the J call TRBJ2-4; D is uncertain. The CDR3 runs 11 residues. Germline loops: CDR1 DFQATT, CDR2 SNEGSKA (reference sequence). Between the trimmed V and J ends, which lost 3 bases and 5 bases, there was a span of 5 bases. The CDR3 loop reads CSASPENIQYF. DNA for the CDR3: TGCAGTGCTAGCCCAGAAAACATTCAGTACTTC.

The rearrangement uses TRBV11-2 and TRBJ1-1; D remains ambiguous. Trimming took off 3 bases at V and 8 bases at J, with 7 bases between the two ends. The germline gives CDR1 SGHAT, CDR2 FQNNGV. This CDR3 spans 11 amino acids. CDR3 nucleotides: TGTGCCAGCAGCTTCGAGGTAGAAGCTTTCTTT. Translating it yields CASSFEVEAFF.

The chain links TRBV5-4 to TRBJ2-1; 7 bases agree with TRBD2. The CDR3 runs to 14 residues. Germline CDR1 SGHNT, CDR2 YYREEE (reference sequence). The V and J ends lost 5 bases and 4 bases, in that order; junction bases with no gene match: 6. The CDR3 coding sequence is TGTGCCAGCAGAGGGTGGGAGGGATACAATGAGCAGTTCTTC. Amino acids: CASRGWEGYNEQFF. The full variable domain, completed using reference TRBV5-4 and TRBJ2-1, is ETGVTQSPTHLIKTRGQQVTLRCSSQSGHNTVSWYQQALGQGPQFIFQYYREEENGRGNFPPRFSGLQFPNYSSELNVNALELDDSALYLCASRGWEGYNEQFFGPGTRLTVL.